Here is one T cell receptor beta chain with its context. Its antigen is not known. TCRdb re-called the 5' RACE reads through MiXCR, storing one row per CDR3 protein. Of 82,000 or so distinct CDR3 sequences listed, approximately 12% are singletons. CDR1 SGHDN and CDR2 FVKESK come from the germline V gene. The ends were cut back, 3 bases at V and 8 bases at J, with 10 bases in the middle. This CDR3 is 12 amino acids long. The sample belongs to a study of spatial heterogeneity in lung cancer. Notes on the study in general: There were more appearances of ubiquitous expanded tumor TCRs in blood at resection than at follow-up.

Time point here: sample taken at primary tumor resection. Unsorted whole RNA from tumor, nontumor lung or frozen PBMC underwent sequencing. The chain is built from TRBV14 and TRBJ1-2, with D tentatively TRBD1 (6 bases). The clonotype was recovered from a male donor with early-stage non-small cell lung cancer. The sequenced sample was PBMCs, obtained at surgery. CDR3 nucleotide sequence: TGTGCCAGCAGCCAGGGGGCCAGAGGCTACACCTTC. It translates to CASSQGARGYTF. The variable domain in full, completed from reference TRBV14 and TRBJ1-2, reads EAGVTQFPSHSVIEKGQTVTLRCDPISGHDNLYWYRRVMGKEIKFLLHFVKESKQDESGMPNNRFLAERTGGTYSTLKVQPAELEDSGVYFCASSQGARGYTFGSGTRLTVV.